The next 15 T cell receptor beta chains were all read from a single sample in a study of CD4 T cells in relation to SARS-CoV-2 and coronaviruses. These receptors' antigens are unknown. The repertoire was sequenced with immunoSEQ multiplex PCR; TCRdb's copy has only in-frame clones and lacks some. The sample consists of some 21,000 clones, 75% to 85% of them appearing once. CD4+ T cells from unexposed donors were obtained before the COVID-19 pandemic (2011-2018). Isolation of CD4+ T cells took place after approximately eleven days in culture. The sequencing sample was made of CD4+ T cells from PBMCs, cultured in vitro. These TCRs come from a human donor in good health.

Here the CDR3 DNA reads TGTGCCAGCAGCCAAGGGGGGTATACCGCGGGAGGGGGGTCCGAGCAGTTCTTC. It is translated as CASSQGGYTAGGGSEQFF. This chain uses TRBV3-1 (or the pseudogene TRBV3-2) with TRBJ2-1; 9 bases are shared with TRBD2. The CDR3 consists of 18 residues. Germline V CDR1 and CDR2: LGHDT, YNNKEL (reference sequence). Trimming removed 1 base from V and 10 bases from J; junction bases left unmatched: 17.

This clone was observed once. The V and J genes are TRBV13 and TRBJ2-5; 10 bases agree with TRBD2. V shed 6 bases and J 0 bases; nucleotides not matched to a gene: 4. The CDR3 loop spans 15 amino acids. The germline V gene has CDR1 PRHDT and CDR2 FYEKMQ (reference sequence). CDR3 loop: CASRALAGHQETQYF. CDR3 DNA: TGTGCCAGCAGGGCACTAGCGGGACACCAAGAGACCCAGTACTTC.

The V gene is TRBV2, the J gene TRBJ2-1, with 8 positions matching TRBD2. V trimming: 2 bases; J trimming: 10 bases; junction bases outside the gene matches: 4. This CDR3 spans 13 amino acids. CDR1 and CDR2 (germline): SNHLY, FYNNEI. The CDR3 here is CASSEFGGVEQFF. In DNA, the CDR3 is TGTGCCAGCAGTGAATTCGGGGGGGTCGAGCAGTTCTTC.

This clone was recorded a few times. The chain employs TRBV24-1 and TRBJ2-3, with TRBD1 matching over 10 bases. CDR3 length equals 15 residues. CDR1 and CDR2 from the germline V gene are KGHDR and SFDVKD. V shed 2 bases and J 5 bases; nucleotides not matched to a gene: 3. The CDR3 DNA reads as TGTGCCACCAGTGATTCGGGACAGGGGATAGATACGCAGTATTTT. Amino acid sequence: CATSDSGQGIDTQYF.

The chain uses TRBV6-2 or TRBV6-3 and TRBJ1-2, with 10 bases fitting TRBD1. The CDR3 covers 17 residues. Germline-derived CDR1 and CDR2 are MNHEY and SVGEGT. V shed 6 bases, J shed 6 bases, and the junction held 16 bases outside the gene matches. The CDR3 DNA reads TGTGCCAGCAGCTCCCTGTCCCCGACAGGGGGCTCGGATGGCTACACCTTC. It specifies CASSSLSPTGGSDGYTF.

A single count supports this clone. The chain combines TRBV5-1 with TRBJ2-1, with 9 bases identical to TRBD2. The germline CDR1 and CDR2 sequences are SGHRS and YFSETQ. The ends lost 1 base at V and 8 bases at J; junction bases unmatched: 7. The CDR3 is 15 residues long. The CDR3 is CASSLLAGGFHEQFF. Written as DNA, the CDR3 is TGCGCCAGCAGCTTGCTGGCGGGAGGGTTCCATGAGCAGTTCTTC.

The chain couples TRBV12-5 to TRBJ2-6; D uncertain. Trimming pared 1 base from V and 0 bases from J, leaving 4 bases between. Germline V gives CDR1 LGHNT, CDR2 FRNRAP. The CDR3 extends over 15 amino acids. The DNA for the CDR3 is TGTGCTAGTGGTTTGGCTGGCTCTGGGGCCAACGTCCTGACTTTC. Translated: CASGLAGSGANVLTF.

V gene TRBV9 combines with J gene TRBJ2-3, with 9 bases fitting TRBD1. Unmatched junction bases numbered 4, after V lost 4 bases and J lost 7 bases. This CDR3 is 13 amino acids long. The germline CDR1 and CDR2 sequences are SGDLS and YYNGEE. CDR3 amino acids: CASSRTGGNTQYF. In nucleotides, the CDR3 is TGTGCCAGCAGCCGTACAGGGGGCAATACGCAGTATTTT.

This clone came up a few times. This rearrangement joins TRBV27 to TRBJ2-7; 7 bases are shared with TRBD1. There are 13 residues in the CDR3. The junction had 8 bases not matched to a gene; V was cut back by 5 bases and J by 7 bases. From germline, CDR1 is MNHEY and CDR2 SMNVEV (reference sequence). This CDR3 reads CASSTGVLAEQYF. CDR3 nucleotides: TGTGCCAGCAGTACAGGGGTATTAGCGGAGCAGTACTTC.

The chain is built from TRBV18 and TRBJ2-1; D call uncertain. The CDR3 covers 11 residues. Trimming pared 6 bases from V and 10 bases from J, leaving 10 bases between. Germline CDR1 reads KGHSH; CDR2 reads LQKENI. The CDR3, as DNA: TGTGCCAGCTCGGGAAATACGGAGCAGTTCTTC. Translating it yields CASSGNTEQFF.

The table lists this clone with a few counts. This chain links TRBV5-6 with TRBJ2-7, with 12 positions matching TRBD2. The CDR3 runs to 15 residues. Trimming removed 4 bases from V and 5 bases from J; junction bases left unmatched: 7. CDR1 is SGHDT, CDR2 YYEEEE, per germline. The chain's CDR3 is CASSPLAGGMNEQYF. The CDR3 bases are TGTGCCAGCAGCCCACTAGCGGGAGGAATGAACGAGCAGTACTTC.

The chain couples TRBV18 to TRBJ2-7; possibly TRBD2 for D (6 bases). The germline V and J ends were trimmed by 3 bases and 4 bases, with 16 bases remaining between them. This CDR3 is 15 amino acids long. The V gene's germline CDR1 is KGHSH and CDR2 LQKENI. The CDR3 is CASSPQRDGSYEQYF. For the CDR3, the DNA is TGTGCCAGCTCACCTCAGAGGGACGGGAGTTACGAGCAGTACTTC. Using reference TRBV18 and TRBJ2-7 for the parts outside the CDR3, the full variable domain is NAGVMQNPRHLVRRRGQEARLRCSPMKGHSHVYWYRQLPEEGLKFMVYLQKENIIDESGMPKERFSAEFPKEGPSILRIQQVVRGDSAAYFCASSPQRDGSYEQYFGPGTRLTVT.

The sample holds a few counts of this clone. This chain joins TRBV19 and TRBJ2-1, with D tentatively TRBD2 (6 bases). Germline V CDR1 and CDR2: LNHDA, SQIVND (reference sequence). The CDR3 contains 12 residues. Trimming took off 4 bases at V and 8 bases at J, with 9 bases between the two ends. CDR3 sequence reads: CASSKWEDEQFF. CDR3 nucleotides: TGTGCCAGTAGTAAGTGGGAGGATGAGCAGTTCTTC.

The table lists this clone with a few counts. The chain employs TRBV18 and TRBJ1-6, with D hard to call. Germline V gene lookup returns CDR1 KGHSH and CDR2 LQKENI. The CDR3 is 14 residues long. With 2 bases removed from V and 7 bases from J, the gap between germline ends came to 9 bases. The CDR3 nucleotides read TGTGCCAGCTCACCAGGGCTGCTGAATTCACCCCTCCACTTT. Its translation is CASSPGLLNSPLHF.

The chain joins TRBV24-1 to TRBJ1-2; D gene uncertain. The CDR3 extends over 14 amino acids. The V gene's germline CDR1 is KGHDR and CDR2 SFDVKD. V gave up 3 bases and J gave up 1 base, with 8 bases separating them. DNA for the CDR3: TGTGCCACCAGTGATCCGTACAGTAACTATGGCTACACCTTC. Translating it yields CATSDPYSNYGYTF.